The next 8 T cell receptor beta chains were all read from a single sample in a study of blood T cell repertoires in COVID-19. Repertoires were generated with immunoSEQ multiplex PCR, while TCRdb's copy carries only in-frame clones and drops some. Among 100,000 to 150,000 clones, under 80% were seen once, and the ten largest hold 2% to 2.5%. The source material was peripheral blood. The receptor set was obtained from a man between 65 and 85 years old with acute or convalescent COVID-19.

The table lists this clone with a few counts. V usage is TRBV5-1 and J usage is TRBJ1-1; D gene ambiguous. The V end was cut by 1 base, the J end by 3 bases, with 7 bases between. Per germline, CDR1 SGHRS and CDR2 YFSETQ. The CDR3 has 13 residues. The CDR3 nucleotides read TGCGCCAGCAGCTTGCTTGAGGACACTGAAGCTTTCTTT. This gives the protein CASSLLEDTEAFF. The variable domain in full, with the rest retrieved from reference TRBV5-1 and TRBJ1-1, is KAGVTQTPRYLIKTRGQQVTLSCSPISGHRSVSWYQQTPGQGLQFLFEYFSETQRNKGNFPGRFSGRQFSNSRSEMNVSTLELGDSALYLCASSLLEDTEAFFGQGTRLTVV.

This chain joins TRBV19 and TRBJ2-7; D may be TRBD1 (5 bases). The CDR3 has 16 amino acids. V lost 1 base and J 0 bases, leaving 13 bases between the germline ends. CDR1 is LNHDA, CDR2 SQIVND, per germline (reference sequence). CDR3 amino acids: CASSIAVPGISYEQYF. Here the CDR3 DNA reads TGTGCCAGTAGTATAGCCGTTCCAGGGATCTCCTACGAGCAGTACTTC.

The chain is built from TRBV30 and TRBJ1-4, with a weak D call TRBD1 (5 bases). This CDR3 is built from 11 residues. The ends were cut back, 0 bases at V and 14 bases at J, with 10 bases in the middle. Germline lookup yields CDR1 GTSNPN and CDR2 SVGIG (reference sequence). CDR3 sequence (DNA): TGTGCCTGGAGTGTACCAGGGAACCTGTTTTTT. Translated, it gives CAWSVPGNLFF.

This rearrangement joins TRBV14 to TRBJ2-3, with D unclear. Per germline, CDR1 SGHDN and CDR2 FVKESK. The CDR3 spans 14 residues. V lost 0 bases to trimming and J lost 0 bases, with 4 bases between them. CDR3 sequence reads: CASSQDISTDTQYF. CDR3 DNA: TGTGCCAGCAGCCAAGATATAAGCACAGATACGCAGTATTTT.

The chain carries TRBV9 and TRBJ2-5, with 11 bases aligning to TRBD2. V gave up 0 bases and J gave up 5 bases; unmatched junction bases: 6. Looked up from germline, CDR1 is SGDLS and CDR2 is YYNGEE. The CDR3 runs 16 residues. Here the CDR3 reads CASSVGGTSGVETQYF. The CDR3 region has the DNA TGTGCCAGCAGCGTAGGTGGGACTAGCGGCGTGGAGACCCAGTACTTC.

V gene TRBV19 combines with J gene TRBJ1-4; D remains ambiguous. Germline CDR1 LNHDA, CDR2 SQIVND (reference sequence). The CDR3 consists of 13 residues. V lost 5 bases, J lost 7 bases, and 11 bases lay in between. CDR3 residues: CASSERESEKLFF. The CDR3 DNA reads as TGTGCCAGTAGTGAAAGGGAGAGTGAAAAACTGTTTTTT. The complete variable domain, with remaining parts taken from reference TRBV19 and TRBJ1-4, reads DGGITQSPKYLFRKEGQNVTLSCEQNLNHDAMYWYRQDPGQGLRLIYYSQIVNDFQKGDIAEGYSVSREKKESFPLTVTSAQKNPTAFYLCASSERESEKLFFGSGTQLSVL.

This clone was detected only a few times. V usage is TRBV9 and J usage is TRBJ2-2; 11 nucleotides agree with TRBD2. The CDR3 covers 19 residues. The junction had 13 bases not matched to a gene; V was cut back by 0 bases and J by 6 bases. CDR1 and CDR2 (germline): SGDLS, YYNGEE. CDR3 region: CASSVVAGGPGKAAGELFF. For the CDR3, the DNA is TGTGCCAGCAGCGTAGTAGCGGGGGGGCCAGGGAAAGCGGCCGGGGAGCTGTTTTTT.

V usage is TRBV7-9 and J usage is TRBJ2-1; TRBD1 matches at 9 bases. Losses at the gene ends were 5 bases for V and 7 bases for J; bases not matched to a gene: 9. The CDR3 loop spans 15 amino acids. CDR1 SEHNR and CDR2 FQNEAQ come from the germline V gene (reference sequence). The CDR3 here is CASSPARQGGNEQFF. The DNA for the CDR3 is TGTGCCAGCAGCCCAGCACGACAGGGGGGTAATGAGCAGTTCTTC.